These T cell receptor beta chains were read from a single sample in a study of Ad26.COV2.S vaccination and SARS-CoV-2 variants. Produced via immunoSEQ multiplex PCR; TCRdb's table is partial and in-frame only. The sample carries more than 300,000 clones, about 82% recorded once. This specimen was peripheral blood, taken in a trial of Ad26.COV2.S vaccine versus placebo. Receptor source: a person between 18 and 60 years old who received the Ad26.COV2.S COVID-19 vaccine or a placebo. Both conserved end residues are part of each CDR3.

cdr3_length: 16
v_call: TRBV27
cdr3_aa: CASSLVGQGKGSGYTF

cdr3_length: 13
v_call: TRBV5-6
cdr3_aa: CASSLSGEYGYTF

cdr3_length: 16
v_call: TRBV19
cdr3_aa: CASSIGGTGVTGELFF

cdr3_length: 14
v_call: TRBV24-1
cdr3_aa: CATSDLGGDNEQFF

cdr3_length: 14
v_call: TRBV5-1
cdr3_aa: CASSLDRGQETQYF

cdr3_length: 14
v_call: TRBV18
cdr3_aa: CASSPGQGNQPQHF

cdr3_length: 11
v_call: TRBV6-1
cdr3_aa: CASSDVGEQYF

cdr3_length: 17
v_call: TRBV7-6
cdr3_aa: CASSSGTSGGIGETQYF

cdr3_length: 17
v_call: TRBV5-1
cdr3_aa: CASSLYSSDRAASPLHF

cdr3_length: 12
v_call: TRBV23-1
cdr3_aa: CASRGLNTEAFF

cdr3_length: 13
v_call: TRBV24-1
cdr3_aa: CATSERGDTEAFF

cdr3_length: 17
v_call: TRBV3-1/TRBV3-2
cdr3_aa: CASSQGRGLDSNQPQHF

cdr3_length: 13
v_call: TRBV5-4
cdr3_aa: CASSFDRGRGYTF

cdr3_length: 15
v_call: TRBV14
cdr3_aa: CASSQPQGSNTEAFF

cdr3_length: 15
v_call: TRBV11-3
cdr3_aa: CASSSSGGYQETQYF

cdr3_length: 13
v_call: TRBV6-1
cdr3_aa: CASSEAITGGQFF

cdr3_length: 11
v_call: TRBV18
cdr3_aa: CASSGEGEAFF

cdr3_length: 10
v_call: TRBV6-5
cdr3_aa: CASSRNEQFF

cdr3_length: 16
v_call: TRBV19
cdr3_aa: CASSIPQGVGNQPQHF

cdr3_length: 12
v_call: TRBV6-2/TRBV6-3
cdr3_aa: CASSPRPHTQYF

cdr3_length: 16
v_call: TRBV27
cdr3_aa: CASSELRDRVGDTQYF

cdr3_length: 15
v_call: TRBV5-1
cdr3_aa: CASSSKRTSGGEQFF

cdr3_length: 16
v_call: TRBV3-1/TRBV3-2
cdr3_aa: CASSQGVGVGTDTQYF

cdr3_length: 9
v_call: TRBV7-3
cdr3_aa: CATGQGIEF

cdr3_length: 13
v_call: TRBV28
cdr3_aa: CASRLDSTYGYTF

cdr3_length: 18
v_call: TRBV19
cdr3_aa: CASTYARPASANTGELFF

cdr3_length: 15
v_call: TRBV3-1/TRBV3-2
cdr3_aa: CASSRTTGSQDTQYF

cdr3_length: 14
v_call: TRBV28
cdr3_aa: CATKPGGFATEAFF

cdr3_length: 18
v_call: TRBV5-1
cdr3_aa: CASSLRTSGGTSTDTQYF

cdr3_length: 15
v_call: TRBV5-6
cdr3_aa: CASSLDRGGSYEQYF

cdr3_length: 15
v_call: TRBV7-3
cdr3_aa: CASSAYRDSYNEQFF

cdr3_length: 16
v_call: TRBV14
cdr3_aa: CASSQDIGTGFGKLFF

cdr3_length: 13
v_call: TRBV28
cdr3_aa: CASSSTGNYEQYF

cdr3_length: 15
v_call: TRBV2
cdr3_aa: CASSGSGRLFEKLFF

cdr3_length: 13
v_call: TRBV6-5
cdr3_aa: CASSKEAYNEQFF

cdr3_length: 16
v_call: TRBV7-2
cdr3_aa: CASSFPRQRNTGELFF

cdr3_length: 15
v_call: TRBV7-3
cdr3_aa: CASSKSETGQDGYTF

cdr3_length: 13
v_call: TRBV10-1
cdr3_aa: CASRDRDSTEAFF

cdr3_length: 14
v_call: TRBV28
cdr3_aa: CASSSGQMLGGYTF

cdr3_length: 13
v_call: TRBV12-3/TRBV12-4
cdr3_aa: CASSSQGYNEQFF

cdr3_length: 18
v_call: TRBV27
cdr3_aa: CASSHNGGRGFGANVLTF

cdr3_length: 16
v_call: TRBV5-6
cdr3_aa: CASSFGRSLGRDTQYF

cdr3_length: 16
v_call: TRBV24-1
cdr3_aa: CATSDLRGSVSDTQYF

cdr3_length: 13
v_call: TRBV12-3/TRBV12-4
cdr3_aa: CASSFFNTGELFF

cdr3_length: 13
v_call: TRBV28
cdr3_aa: CASSLFSVYGYTF

cdr3_length: 13
v_call: TRBV12-3/TRBV12-4
cdr3_aa: CASTSNMNTEAFF

cdr3_length: 15
v_call: TRBV6-5
cdr3_aa: CASRGTYSNTGELFF

cdr3_length: 13
v_call: TRBV14
cdr3_aa: CASSQGQFYGYTF

cdr3_length: 12
v_call: TRBV9
cdr3_aa: CASSVYTDTQYF

cdr3_length: 14
v_call: TRBV28
cdr3_aa: CASSLIRAGNTIYF

cdr3_length: 14
v_call: TRBV18
cdr3_aa: CASSPNVGSYEQYF

cdr3_length: 14
v_call: TRBV9
cdr3_aa: CASSVGPSLNEQFF

cdr3_length: 13
v_call: TRBV9
cdr3_aa: CASSFGRGYEQYF

cdr3_length: 16
v_call: TRBV5-4
cdr3_aa: CASRPRLAGGSDTQYF